Shown below are 6 T cell receptor beta chains from a single sample sequenced in a study of T cells after yellow fever vaccination. Each CDR3 protein gets one entry after TCRdb re-called the 5' RACE reads with MiXCR. The profile shows approximately 300,000 distinct CDR3 sequences, roughly 13% of them singletons. The starting material was CD4+ T cells sorted from PBMCs, obtained 45 days after the yellow fever booster vaccination. The receptors stem from a man younger than 45 who received the YFV17D yellow fever vaccine.

In its sample, this clonotype was seen a few times. The chain combines TRBV15 with TRBJ2-5; unclear D gene. V dropped 2 bases and J dropped 4 bases, with 2 bases sitting between them. Germline CDR1 LNHNV, CDR2 YYDKDF (reference sequence). The CDR3 sequence is 11 residues long. CDR3 coding DNA: TGTGCCACCAGCAGAAGAGAGACCCAGTACTTC. Amino acid sequence: CATSRRETQYF.

This clonotype was seen many times. The gene calls are TRBV10-1 and TRBJ2-3; 13 nucleotides align to TRBD2. CDR3 size: 15 residues. From germline, CDR1 is WNHNN and CDR2 SYGVQD (reference sequence). V trimming: 6 bases; J trimming: 8 bases; junction bases outside the gene matches: 8. CDR3 coding DNA: TGCGCCAGCAGCAGGACTAGCGGGAGCTTCGTTACGCAGTATTTT. It specifies CASSRTSGSFVTQYF.

There are a few counts of this clonotype. This chain connects TRBV7-2 to TRBJ2-5, with 8 bases identical to TRBD2. Germline V CDR1 and CDR2: SGHTA, FQGNSA. V shed 5 bases and J 5 bases; nucleotides not matched to a gene: 10. The CDR3 has 15 amino acids. CDR3 in DNA: TGTGCCAGCAGCCCCCAGGGGACTAGTATGGAGACCCAGTACTTC. This codes for CASSPQGTSMETQYF.

This clonotype was counted a few times. The chain is built from TRBV7-2 and TRBJ2-1, with 7 nucleotides matching TRBD2. Germline trimming cut 6 bases from V and 1 base from J; bases unmatched to any gene: 12. This CDR3 comprises 17 residues. Per germline, CDR1 SGHTA and CDR2 FQGNSA. CDR3 nucleotide sequence: TGTGCCAGCAGGGGAGGGCCAAGAGCTAATTCCTACAATGAGCAGTTCTTC. Translated, it gives CASRGGPRANSYNEQFF.

Only a few counts were recorded for this clonotype. V and J are TRBV11-3 and TRBJ2-3; D perhaps matches TRBD2 (8 bases). Deletions cut 5 bases from V and 2 bases from J, with 17 bases between. Germline V CDR1 and CDR2: SGHNT, YENEEA. This CDR3 is 16 amino acids long. The CDR3, as DNA: TGTGCCAGCAGCAGGGGGCCTAGCGGGTTCACAGATACGCAGTATTTT. Amino acids: CASSRGPSGFTDTQYF.

This clonotype has ten or more counts. The V gene is TRBV15, the J gene TRBJ2-7; D tentatively reads TRBD1 or TRBD2 (5 bases each). This CDR3 has 15 residues. V was cut by 1 base and J by 2 bases, with 12 bases left in between. Germline V gene data show CDR1 as LNHNV and CDR2 as YYDKDF (reference sequence). The CDR3 coding sequence is TGTGCCACCAGCAGAGTCGGGATGGGGCCCTACGAGCAGTACTTC. This sequence encodes CATSRVGMGPYEQYF. The entire variable domain, with the rest obtained from reference TRBV15 and TRBJ2-7, is as follows: DAMVIQNPRYQVTQFGKPVTLSCSQTLNHNVMYWYQQKSSQAPKLLFHYYDKDFNNEADTPDNFQSRRPNTSFCFLDIRSPGLGDTAMYLCATSRVGMGPYEQYFGPGTRLTVT.